The 20 T cell receptor beta chains below come from one sample, sequenced in a study of blood T cell repertoires in COVID-19. The repertoire was sequenced with immunoSEQ multiplex PCR; TCRdb's copy has only in-frame clones and lacks some. This sample has under 300,000 clones; 75% to 90% occur once, and the top ten carry about 4.5%. Sequenced material: peripheral blood. The receptors here all came from a man in his 60s who had recovered from COVID-19.

To note about this clone: Other nucleotide sequences in the sample specify the same CDR3. The CDR3 coding sequence is TGTGCCAGCAGCCAAGGACTAGCGGGAGGGGAGCAGTTCTTC. Its translation is CASSQGLAGGEQFF. The J gene is TRBJ2-1, the V gene TRBV3-1 (or the pseudogene TRBV3-2); TRBD2 matches at 14 bases. The CDR3 consists of 14 residues. Trimming at V came to 1 base and at J to 10 bases, leaving 0 bases not matched to a gene. Germline CDR1 LGHDT, CDR2 YNNKEL (reference sequence).

The CDR3 nucleotides read TGTGCCAGCTCTCGGACAGGGGTAGAAGCTTTCTTT. This gives the protein CASSRTGVEAFF. The chain has TRBV18 and TRBJ1-1; 9 bases agree with TRBD1. The CDR3 consists of 12 residues. The V gene end was trimmed by 6 bases and the J gene end by 8 bases; junction bases not matched to a gene: 4. Germline V gene sequence: CDR1 KGHSH, CDR2 LQKENI. Full variable domain (outside the CDR3, taken from reference TRBV18 and TRBJ1-1): NAGVMQNPRHLVRRRGQEARLRCSPMKGHSHVYWYRQLPEEGLKFMVYLQKENIIDESGMPKERFSAEFPKEGPSILRIQQVVRGDSAAYFCASSRTGVEAFFGQGTRLTVV.

The genes are TRBV28 and TRBJ2-7; D is possibly TRBD1 (5 bases). The CDR3 spans 15 residues. Germline lookup yields CDR1 MDHEN and CDR2 SYDVKM. The germline V and J ends were trimmed by 6 bases and 3 bases, with 18 bases remaining between them. The CDR3 DNA reads as TGTGCCAGCAGCTACCCCCAGGGTCCCGACTACGAGCAGTACTTC. Its protein is CASSYPQGPDYEQYF. Together with reference TRBV28 and TRBJ2-7, the CDR3 gives the full variable domain: DVKVTQSSRYLVKRTGEKVFLECVQDMDHENMFWYRQDPGLGLRLIYFSYDVKMKEKGDIPEGYSVSREKKERFSLILESASTNQTSMYLCASSYPQGPDYEQYFGPGTRLTVT.

This sequence joins TRBV12-2 and TRBJ2-7; whether TRBD2, the table's D call, matches the DNA was not checked. TRBV12-2 is labeled a pseudogene. CDR3 length equals 17 residues. The CDR3 protein is CAGLGRLAGARYYEQYF. In DNA form, the CDR3 reads TGTGCAGGTCTGGGTCGACTAGCGGGAGCCAGATATTACGAGCAGTACTTC.

This chain uses TRBV4-1 with TRBJ2-2; D may be TRBD2 (6 bases). Germline V gene data show CDR1 as MGHRA and CDR2 as YSYEKL. V lost 3 bases and J lost 6, with 8 bases in between. The CDR3 totals 13 residues. In nucleotides, the CDR3 is TGCGCCAGCAGCCATCCGGGGGCCGGGGAGCTGTTTTTT. Its protein product is CASSHPGAGELFF.

The chain joins TRBV24-1 to TRBJ2-3; TRBD1 agrees at 7 bases. The CDR3 is 16 residues long. CDR1 is KGHDR and CDR2 is SFDVKD in the germline V gene. V lost 2 bases to trimming and J lost 0 bases; unmatched junction nucleotides: 4. CDR3 amino acids: CATSDSRTGSTDTQYF. The CDR3 bases are TGTGCCACCAGTGATTCACGGACAGGTAGCACAGATACGCAGTATTTT.

This chain uses TRBV30 with TRBJ1-6; 8 bases align to TRBD1. The germline V gene encodes CDR1 GTSNPN and CDR2 SVGIG (reference sequence). Trimming removed 2 bases from V and 0 bases from J; junction bases left unmatched: 3. The CDR3 is 16 amino acids. CDR3 sequence reads: CAWSRTGSSYNSPLHF. DNA for the CDR3: TGTGCCTGGAGTCGGACAGGGAGCTCCTATAATTCACCCCTCCACTTT.

This chain joins TRBV11-3 and TRBJ2-1; TRBD2 matches at 9 bases. Germline trimming cut 0 bases from V and 4 bases from J; bases unmatched to any gene: 4. This CDR3 has 16 residues. Germline V gene sequence: CDR1 SGHNT, CDR2 YENEEA. CDR3 residues: CASSLDHLAGYNEQFF. In DNA, the CDR3 is TGTGCCAGCAGCTTAGATCATCTAGCGGGATACAATGAGCAGTTCTTC.

The chain joins TRBV6-5 to TRBJ1-1; D is perhaps TRBD1 (6 bases). The CDR3 runs to 13 residues. V was trimmed by 4 bases and J by 9 bases, leaving 15 bases between them. Germline values: CDR1 MNHEY, CDR2 SVGAGI. CDR3 protein: CASSFSGGAKAFF. The CDR3 region has the DNA TGTGCCAGCAGTTTCTCGGGGGGGGCGAAAGCTTTCTTT.

The CDR3 is CASSTNRVVARNQPQHF. Written as DNA, the CDR3 is TGTGCCAGCAGCACAAACAGGGTAGTGGCGCGCAATCAGCCCCAGCATTTT. The chain recombines TRBV21-1 with TRBJ1-5; whether TRBD1, the table's D call, matches the DNA was not checked. TRBV21-1 is a pseudogene. This CDR3 spans 17 amino acids.

The chain carries TRBV7-9 and TRBJ2-1; D perhaps matches TRBD1 (6 bases). V lost 5 bases and J 7 bases, leaving 9 bases between the germline ends. Germline V lookup: CDR1 SEHNR, CDR2 FQNEAQ (reference sequence). This CDR3 spans 12 amino acids. The chain's CDR3 is CASSTTGNEQFF. Written as DNA, the CDR3 is TGTGCCAGCAGCACTACAGGGAATGAGCAGTTCTTC.

This clone appeared a single time. This chain uses TRBV7-9 with TRBJ1-5; 7 bases are shared with TRBD1. Germline CDR1 SEHNR, CDR2 FQNEAQ (reference sequence). Trimming at V came to 5 bases and at J to 0 bases, leaving 4 bases not matched to a gene. The CDR3 runs 15 residues. CDR3 protein: CASSAGTVSNQPQHF. The CDR3 DNA is TGTGCCAGCAGCGCCGGGACAGTTAGCAATCAGCCCCAGCATTTT. Variable domain in full (rest from reference TRBV7-9 and TRBJ1-5): DTGVSQNPRHKITKRGQNVTFRCDPISEHNRLYWYRQTLGQGPEFLTYFQNEAQLEKSRLLSDRFSAERPKGSFSTLEIQRTEQGDSAMYLCASSAGTVSNQPQHFGDGTRLSIL.

This rearrangement joins TRBV2 to TRBJ1-2, with D hard to call. Per the germline V gene, CDR1 is SNHLY and CDR2 is FYNNEI. The CDR3 runs to 14 residues. Trimming shortened V by 0 bases and J by 8 bases, and 13 bases separated the two germline ends. The CDR3 DNA follows: TGTGCCAGCAGTGAAGCTAGACTGGCCTTAGGCTACACCTTC. Translated: CASSEARLALGYTF.

The CDR3 DNA sequence: TGTGCCAGCAGCCAAGGGACAGTCCCTAATTCACCCCTCCACTTT. Protein: CASSQGTVPNSPLHF. J is TRBJ1-6 and V is TRBV3-1 (or the pseudogene TRBV3-2), with D tentatively TRBD1 (6 bases). The CDR3 has 15 amino acids. Germline-derived CDR1 and CDR2 are LGHDT and YNNKEL (reference sequence). Trimming left V 1 base short and J 6 bases short, with 10 bases between.

V gene TRBV19 combines with J gene TRBJ1-1; D is undetermined. Trimming pared 5 bases from V and 1 base from J, leaving 8 bases between. The CDR3 sequence is 13 residues long. Germline V gene lookup returns CDR1 LNHDA and CDR2 SQIVND (reference sequence). This chain's CDR3 is CASSDTSNTEAFF. The CDR3 DNA sequence: TGTGCCAGTAGTGACACCTCGAACACTGAAGCTTTCTTT. The full variable domain, completed using reference TRBV19 and TRBJ1-1, is DGGITQSPKYLFRKEGQNVTLSCEQNLNHDAMYWYRQDPGQGLRLIYYSQIVNDFQKGDIAEGYSVSREKKESFPLTVTSAQKNPTAFYLCASSDTSNTEAFFGQGTRLTVV.

J is TRBJ2-1 and V is TRBV7-9; a weak D match, TRBD2 (6 bases). This CDR3 is 15 amino acids long. V was trimmed by 0 bases and J by 7 bases, leaving 13 bases between them. The germline V gene has CDR1 SEHNR and CDR2 FQNEAQ (reference sequence). CDR3 residues: CASSLAGVAGNEQFF. CDR3 sequence (DNA): TGTGCCAGCAGCTTAGCGGGGGTGGCGGGGAATGAGCAGTTCTTC.

This rearrangement joins TRBV5-6 to TRBJ2-3, with 10 bases matching TRBD1. With V trimmed by 3 bases and J by 3 bases, 4 bases remained unmatched. The germline gives CDR1 SGHDT, CDR2 YYEEEE. This CDR3 has 15 amino acids. The CDR3 DNA sequence: TGTGCCAGCAGCTCGGACAGGGGGTTTACAGATACGCAGTATTTT. This sequence encodes CASSSDRGFTDTQYF.

This clone was seen more than once but under ten times. This same CDR3 is encoded by further DNA sequences in the sample. The chain carries TRBV5-1 and TRBJ2-7; 9 positions agree with TRBD1. This CDR3 is 14 amino acids long. CDR1 SGHRS and CDR2 YFSETQ come from the germline V gene. The J segment lost 2 bases and the V segment lost 4 bases, leaving 4 bases of the junction unmatched. In nucleotides, the CDR3 is TGCGCCAGCAGCAGGGGACAGGGTGCCTACGAGCAGTACTTC. Translated: CASSRGQGAYEQYF.

A single count supports this clone. The gene calls are TRBV25-1 and TRBJ1-1; D unresolved. V lost 4 bases and J 11 bases, leaving 11 bases between the germline ends. Germline V gene sequence: CDR1 MGHDK, CDR2 SYGVNS. CDR3 length equals 11 residues. CDR3 residues: CASSGGAGAFF. CDR3 DNA sequence: TGTGCCAGCAGTGGGGGAGCGGGGGCTTTCTTT.

The rearrangement joins TRBV7-3 to TRBJ2-2; 8 nucleotides align to TRBD1. Germline assignment: CDR1 SGHTA and CDR2 FQGTGA. The CDR3 is 15 residues long. The ends lost 2 bases at V and 5 bases at J; junction bases unmatched: 4. CDR3 sequence: CASSLADRATGELFF. In nucleotides, the CDR3 is TGTGCCAGCAGCTTAGCGGACAGGGCGACCGGGGAGCTGTTTTTT.